A single sample gave rise to the 10 T cell receptor beta chains below, sequenced in a study of vaccination effects on CD4 cells after COVID-19. These receptors lack a known antigen. Cells that had been cultured for 9 to 10 days were the source of isolated CD4+ T cells. Two doses of BNT162b2 or mRNA-1273 vaccine were administered to participants. Some clones are missing from TCRdb's copy, which holds only in-frame ones; the method was immunoSEQ multiplex PCR. The repertoire holds fewer than 60,000 clones, with less than 80% as singletons. Sequencing used CD4+ T cells from PBMCs cultured without peptide, obtained after COVID-19 vaccination. The receptor set was obtained from a human donor who received a COVID-19 vaccine.

This rearrangement joins TRBV12-3 or TRBV12-4 to TRBJ1-4, with a possible D match to TRBD1 (6 bases). Trimming cost V 7 bases and J 7 bases, with 10 bases left between them. CDR3 length: 12 residues. CDR3 region: CASTSGVEKLFF. The CDR3 DNA sequence: TGTGCCAGCACCTCAGGGGTTGAAAAACTGTTTTTT.

The V gene is TRBV18, the J gene TRBJ2-2; the D is unclear. Trimming removed 3 bases at V and 4 bases at J, with 15 bases between. Germline CDR1 is KGHSH and CDR2 is LQKENI. CDR3 length equals 16 residues. The CDR3: CASSPPLGFGTGELFF. The DNA for the CDR3 is TGTGCCAGCTCACCCCCGCTGGGGTTCGGCACCGGGGAGCTGTTTTTT. Filled out from reference TRBV18 and TRBJ2-2, the complete variable domain reads NAGVMQNPRHLVRRRGQEARLRCSPMKGHSHVYWYRQLPEEGLKFMVYLQKENIIDESGMPKERFSAEFPKEGPSILRIQQVVRGDSAAYFCASSPPLGFGTGELFFGEGSRLTVL.

The chain employs TRBV28 and TRBJ1-2, with D unresolved. V was clipped by 2 bases and J by 6 bases, with 7 bases between them. Germline V gene lookup returns CDR1 MDHEN and CDR2 SYDVKM. The CDR3 covers 12 residues. The CDR3 is CASSLRTDGYTF. The CDR3 DNA reads as TGTGCCAGCAGTTTAAGAACAGATGGCTACACCTTC.

This sequence joins TRBV27 and TRBJ2-7; perhaps TRBD2 as D (7 bases). Trimming took off 6 bases at V and 7 bases at J, with 28 bases between the two ends. CDR1 and CDR2 from the germline V gene are MNHEY and SMNVEV (reference sequence). The CDR3 sequence is 17 residues long. CDR3 loop: CASSPPGRGRGLREQYF. CDR3 nucleotide sequence: TGTGCCAGCAGCCCTCCGGGACGGGGGCGGGGGCTCCGGGAGCAGTACTTC.

This sequence joins TRBV6-1 and TRBJ1-1; TRBD1 matches 8 bases. Germline CDR1 reads MNHNS; CDR2 reads SASEGT. The CDR3 spans 14 residues. Unmatched junction bases numbered 1, after V lost 3 bases and J lost 1 base. The CDR3 here is CASSETGANTEAFF. In DNA form, the CDR3 reads TGTGCCAGCAGTGAGACAGGGGCGAACACTGAAGCTTTCTTT.

The chain employs TRBV30 and TRBJ1-1; a weak D match, TRBD1 (5 bases). CDR1 is GTSNPN, CDR2 SVGIG, per germline (reference sequence). Between the trimmed V and J ends, which lost 4 bases and 4 bases, there was a span of 13 bases. The CDR3 runs to 13 residues. The CDR3 bases are TGTGCCTGGACCAGACGGGGCAGCACTGAAGCTTTCTTT. Translated, it gives CAWTRRGSTEAFF. The full variable domain, rest sourced from reference TRBV30 and TRBJ1-1, is SQTIHQWPATLVQPVGSPLSLECTVEGTSNPNLYWYRQAAGRGLQLLFYSVGIGQISSEVPQNLSASRPQDRQFILSSKKLLLSDSGFYLCAWTRRGSTEAFFGQGTRLTVV.

The CDR3 bases are TGTGCCAGCAGCTGGGGGATGACAGGGTTGAACACTGAAGCTTTCTTT. Translation: CASSWGMTGLNTEAFF. V is TRBV5-6 and J is TRBJ1-1; TRBD1 matches at 7 bases. Germline V lookup: CDR1 SGHDT, CDR2 YYEEEE. This CDR3 contains 16 residues. Trimming removed 3 bases from V and 0 bases from J; junction bases left unmatched: 8.

This clone was counted once. The chain carries TRBV10-3 and TRBJ2-3, with 8 bases that match TRBD1. V was pared by 5 bases and J by 2 bases, with 6 bases of the junction left unmatched. The CDR3 loop spans 15 amino acids. Per germline, CDR1 ENHRY and CDR2 SYGVKD. In nucleotides, the CDR3 is TGTGCCATCAGTAGAACGGGACAGGACACAGATACGCAGTATTTT. It yields the protein CAISRTGQDTDTQYF.

The CDR3 sequence is CASSLRTGRNTEAFF. For the CDR3, the DNA is TGTGCCAGCAGCCTAAGGACAGGACGTAACACTGAAGCTTTCTTT. This chain links TRBV7-2 with TRBJ1-1; 7 bases fit TRBD1. Germline CDR1 is SGHTA and CDR2 is FQGNSA. The trim removed 5 bases at V and 2 bases at J, leaving 8 bases unmatched. The CDR3 runs 15 residues.

The CDR3 region has the DNA TGTGGAACTGGCCAGGGCCACGAGCAGTACTTC. Encoded protein: CGTGQGHEQYF. This chain links TRBV19 with TRBJ2-7; D perhaps matches TRBD1 (5 bases). Looked up from germline, CDR1 is LNHDA and CDR2 is SQIVND (reference sequence). This CDR3 has 11 amino acids.